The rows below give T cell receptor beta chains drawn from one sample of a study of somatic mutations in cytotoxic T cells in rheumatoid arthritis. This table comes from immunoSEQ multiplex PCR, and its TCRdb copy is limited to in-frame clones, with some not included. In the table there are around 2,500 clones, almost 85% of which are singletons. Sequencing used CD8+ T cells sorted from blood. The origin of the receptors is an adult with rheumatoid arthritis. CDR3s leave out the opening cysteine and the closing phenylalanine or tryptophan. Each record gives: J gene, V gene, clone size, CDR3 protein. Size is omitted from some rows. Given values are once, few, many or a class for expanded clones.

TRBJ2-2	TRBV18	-	ASLGAPNTGELF
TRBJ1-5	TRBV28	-	ASSPIMYGQGNSNQPQH
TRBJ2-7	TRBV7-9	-	ASSSANTYEQY
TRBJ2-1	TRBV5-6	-	ASRSHGQGYNEQF
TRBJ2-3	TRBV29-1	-	SVDGLAGVQGSTQY
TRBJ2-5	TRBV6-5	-	ASSYSPQGTQY
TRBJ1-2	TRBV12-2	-	ASRLENRVGYGYT
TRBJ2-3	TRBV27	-	ASSLIGGAEDTQY
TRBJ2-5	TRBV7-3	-	ASSLWEGETQY
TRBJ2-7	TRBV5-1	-	ASSFFYGHATYEQY
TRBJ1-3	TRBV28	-	ASIARQGLGGNTIY
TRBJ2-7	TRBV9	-	ASSLGLHHEQY
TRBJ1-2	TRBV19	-	ASSAQGNYGYT
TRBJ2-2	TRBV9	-	ASSVVRGELF
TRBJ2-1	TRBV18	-	ASSLERPGAYNEQF
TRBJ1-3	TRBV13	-	ASSTLRQGLSGNTIY
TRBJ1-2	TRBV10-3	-	AISRDKMTNYGYT
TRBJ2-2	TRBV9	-	ASSLGPRAGELF
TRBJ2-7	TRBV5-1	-	ASSLDRAYEQY
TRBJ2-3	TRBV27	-	ASGGRTDTQY
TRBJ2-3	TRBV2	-	ASSEPGQGRPSTDTQY
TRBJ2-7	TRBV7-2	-	ASSSTLARVDRSYEQY
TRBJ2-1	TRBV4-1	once	ASSQIPLAGGYNEQF
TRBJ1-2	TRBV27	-	ASSRGQGGYYYGYT
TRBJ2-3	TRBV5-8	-	ASSLAVGGRTDTQY
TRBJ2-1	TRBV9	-	ASSPLWTSGGFEQF
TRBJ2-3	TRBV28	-	ASSPSASVDTQY
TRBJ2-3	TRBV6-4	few	ASSSGGGTDTQY
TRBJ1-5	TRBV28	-	ASSLAGANQPQH
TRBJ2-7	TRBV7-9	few	ASSPSPQDRSYEQY
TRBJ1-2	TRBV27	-	ASSSLFLGPTSYGYT
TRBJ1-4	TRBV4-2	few	ASSQEARGGSLF
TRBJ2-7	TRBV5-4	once	ASSLVTDYPYEQY
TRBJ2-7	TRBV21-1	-	ASSKGDSREYEQY
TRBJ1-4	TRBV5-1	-	ASSGGIDEKLF
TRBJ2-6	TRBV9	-	ASSVAGSGANVLT
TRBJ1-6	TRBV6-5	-	ASSYSFNSPLH
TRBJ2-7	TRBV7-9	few	ASSLAQGNGDEQY
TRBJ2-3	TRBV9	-	ASSVYRLDTQY
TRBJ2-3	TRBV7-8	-	ASSLQTGGTDTQY
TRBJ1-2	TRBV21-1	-	ASDQVRVCIIWLHRA
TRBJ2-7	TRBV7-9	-	ASSFSVREQY
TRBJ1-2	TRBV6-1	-	ASSNAGTGNGYT
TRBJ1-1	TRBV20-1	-	SASQYEAF
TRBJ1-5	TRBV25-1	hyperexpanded	ASRFRGYQPQH
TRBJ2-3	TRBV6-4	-	ASSDSSGGGTDTQY
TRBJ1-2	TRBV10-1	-	ASRKDRHYGYT
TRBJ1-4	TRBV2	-	ASTAPPTREKLF
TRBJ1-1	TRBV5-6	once	ASNPSGTGGTEAF
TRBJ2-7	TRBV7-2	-	ASSLGMGRGLRSYEQY